The 11 T cell receptor beta chains listed next were all sequenced from one sample in a study of blood T cell repertoires in COVID-19. Produced via immunoSEQ multiplex PCR; TCRdb's table is partial and in-frame only. This table has some 110,000 clones, 81% appearing once. Specimen: peripheral blood. Every receptor here comes from a man older than 75 with acute or convalescent COVID-19.

V and J are TRBV12-3 or TRBV12-4 and TRBJ1-3, with D hard to call. V gave up 3 bases and J gave up 8 bases, with 8 bases separating them. CDR3 length: 12 residues. In DNA, the CDR3 is TGTGCCAGCAGTTTTTACAGAGACACCATATATTTT. This gives the protein CASSFYRDTIYF.

V is TRBV7-2 and J is TRBJ2-1, with 10 bases aligning to TRBD1. The CDR3 contains 15 residues. Trimming cost V 5 bases and J 2 bases; bases outside gene matches: 3. Germline CDR1 reads SGHTA; CDR2 reads FQGNSA. The CDR3 reads CASSQGQGTYNEQFF. CDR3 in DNA: TGTGCCAGCAGCCAGGGACAGGGGACCTACAATGAGCAGTTCTTC.

The V gene is TRBV18, the J gene TRBJ1-6; D is perhaps TRBD1 (5 bases). The germline CDR1 and CDR2 sequences are KGHSH and LQKENI. This CDR3 region has 15 residues. The V end lost 4 bases, the J end lost 7 bases, and 14 bases lay between the germline ends. CDR3 region: CASSQWTSTNSPLHF. The CDR3 DNA follows: TGTGCCAGCTCACAGTGGACAAGTACAAATTCACCCCTCCACTTT. Full variable domain (missing parts from reference TRBV18 and TRBJ1-6): NAGVMQNPRHLVRRRGQEARLRCSPMKGHSHVYWYRQLPEEGLKFMVYLQKENIIDESGMPKERFSAEFPKEGPSILRIQQVVRGDSAAYFCASSQWTSTNSPLHFGNGTRLTVT.

The chain carries TRBV5-1 and TRBJ2-3; D possibly corresponds to TRBD2 (5 bases). Trimming removed 1 base at V and 8 bases at J, with 20 bases between. The length of the CDR3 is 16 residues. Germline CDR1 and CDR2: SGHRS and YFSETQ. The CDR3 region is CASSLTSARTDGTQYF. In DNA form, the CDR3 reads TGCGCCAGCAGCTTGACTTCGGCCAGGACTGACGGTACGCAGTATTTT.

The chain is built from TRBV15 and TRBJ1-4, with a tentative D call TRBD1 (5 bases). The germline V gene encodes CDR1 LNHNV and CDR2 YYDKDF (reference sequence). The ends were cut back, 3 bases at V and 8 bases at J, with 25 bases in the middle. The length of the CDR3 is 18 residues. The CDR3 loop is CATSRRGVAGRTKEKLFF. Written as DNA, the CDR3 is TGTGCCACCAGCAGGAGAGGTGTGGCAGGGCGGACAAAAGAAAAACTGTTTTTT.

This clone was found a few times. Additional DNA sequences in this sample encode the identical CDR3. The chain is built from TRBV7-3 and TRBJ2-1, with TRBD2 matching over 12 bases. Per germline, CDR1 SGHTA and CDR2 FQGTGA. V shed 5 bases, J shed 4 bases, and the junction held 3 bases outside the gene matches. This CDR3 has 15 amino acids. CDR3 amino acids: CASSRTSGAYNEQFF. For the CDR3, the DNA is TGTGCCAGCAGCCGGACTAGCGGGGCTTACAATGAGCAGTTCTTC.

V usage is TRBV19 and J usage is TRBJ1-3, with a tentative D call TRBD1 (6 bases). The CDR3 is 17 amino acids. CDR1 is LNHDA, CDR2 SQIVND, per germline (reference sequence). V gave up 10 bases and J gave up 0 bases, with 22 bases separating them. The CDR3 bases are TGTGCCACAACAGGACAGAATAGGGCCCCCTCTGGAAACACCATATATTTT. As protein: CATTGQNRAPSGNTIYF.

The chain couples TRBV7-3 to TRBJ2-2; D gene unclear. CDR1 SGHTA and CDR2 FQGTGA come from the germline V gene. V lost 3 bases and J 0 bases, leaving 8 bases between the germline ends. The CDR3 spans 15 residues. The CDR3 loop reads CASSLNRANTGELFF. The CDR3 DNA sequence: TGTGCCAGCAGCTTGAACAGAGCGAACACCGGGGAGCTGTTTTTT.

The rearrangement uses TRBV7-6 and TRBJ2-1, with TRBD2 matching 9 bases. CDR3 length equals 15 residues. With V trimmed by 5 bases and J by 7 bases, 9 bases remained unmatched. CDR1 and CDR2 (germline): SGHVS, FNYEAQ. The CDR3 reads CASSAFESGRNEQFF. The CDR3, as DNA: TGTGCCAGCAGCGCCTTCGAGAGCGGGAGGAATGAGCAGTTCTTC.

This chain uses TRBV19 with TRBJ2-3; D is possibly TRBD2 (6 bases). Germline CDR1 and CDR2: LNHDA and SQIVND (reference sequence). The CDR3 runs 14 residues. Trimming left V 1 base short and J 4 bases short, with 9 bases between. This CDR3 reads CASSIGSGSDTQYF. CDR3 DNA sequence: TGTGCCAGTAGTATAGGGAGCGGGTCAGATACGCAGTATTTT.

The sample holds one count of this clone. This chain connects TRBV5-4 to TRBJ1-2; 12 nucleotides line up with TRBD1. V lost 4 bases to trimming and J lost 5 bases; unmatched junction nucleotides: 6. The CDR3 extends over 15 amino acids. The V gene's germline CDR1 is SGHNT and CDR2 YYREEE (reference sequence). CDR3 in amino acids: CASSPRDRGHYGYTF. DNA of the CDR3: TGTGCCAGCAGCCCCAGGGACAGGGGGCATTATGGCTACACCTTC.